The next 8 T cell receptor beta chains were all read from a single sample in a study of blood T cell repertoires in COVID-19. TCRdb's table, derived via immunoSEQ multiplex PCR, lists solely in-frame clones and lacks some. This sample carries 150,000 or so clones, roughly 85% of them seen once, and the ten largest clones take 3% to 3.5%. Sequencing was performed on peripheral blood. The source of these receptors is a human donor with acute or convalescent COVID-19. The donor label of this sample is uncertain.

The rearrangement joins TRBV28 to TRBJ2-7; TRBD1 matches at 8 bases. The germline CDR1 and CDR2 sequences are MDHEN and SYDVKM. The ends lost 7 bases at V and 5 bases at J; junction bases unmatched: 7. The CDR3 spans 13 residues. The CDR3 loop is CASNLDRVNEQYF. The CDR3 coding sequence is TGTGCCAGCAACTTGGACAGGGTAAACGAGCAGTACTTC. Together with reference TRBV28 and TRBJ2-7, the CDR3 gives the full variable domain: DVKVTQSSRYLVKRTGEKVFLECVQDMDHENMFWYRQDPGLGLRLIYFSYDVKMKEKGDIPEGYSVSREKKERFSLILESASTNQTSMYLCASNLDRVNEQYFGPGTRLTVT.

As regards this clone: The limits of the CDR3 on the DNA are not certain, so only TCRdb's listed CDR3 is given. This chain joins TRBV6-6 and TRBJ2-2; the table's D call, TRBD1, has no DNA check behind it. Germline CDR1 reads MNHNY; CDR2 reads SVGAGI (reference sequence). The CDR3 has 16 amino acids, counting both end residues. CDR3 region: CASSSSTGGEAGELFF.

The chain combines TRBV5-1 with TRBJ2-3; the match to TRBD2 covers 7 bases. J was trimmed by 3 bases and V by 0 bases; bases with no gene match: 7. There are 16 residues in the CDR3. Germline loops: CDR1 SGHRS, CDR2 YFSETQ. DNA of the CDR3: TGCGCCAGCAGCTTGGGGACTAGAGAGTTGACAGATACGCAGTATTTT. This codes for CASSLGTRELTDTQYF.

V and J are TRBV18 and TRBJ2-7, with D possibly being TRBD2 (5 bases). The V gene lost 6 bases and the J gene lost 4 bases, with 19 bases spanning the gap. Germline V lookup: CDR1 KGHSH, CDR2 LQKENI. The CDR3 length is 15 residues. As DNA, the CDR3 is TGTGCCAGCTCCGGTGGGTATGGGATAGCGTACGAGCAGTACTTC. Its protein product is CASSGGYGIAYEQYF. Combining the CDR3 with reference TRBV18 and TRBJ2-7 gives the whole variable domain NAGVMQNPRHLVRRRGQEARLRCSPMKGHSHVYWYRQLPEEGLKFMVYLQKENIIDESGMPKERFSAEFPKEGPSILRIQQVVRGDSAAYFCASSGGYGIAYEQYFGPGTRLTVT.

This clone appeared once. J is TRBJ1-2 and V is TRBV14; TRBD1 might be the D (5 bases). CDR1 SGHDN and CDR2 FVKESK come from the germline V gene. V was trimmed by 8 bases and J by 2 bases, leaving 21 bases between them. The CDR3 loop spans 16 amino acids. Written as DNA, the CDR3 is TGTGCCAGCTCCTGGGGAGGGGCAGGACTCAACTATGGCTACACCTTC. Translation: CASSWGGAGLNYGYTF.

The CDR3 DNA reads TGTGCCAGCAGCCAAGCTGAACAGGTTTTCGGTGGCTACACCTTC. As protein: CASSQAEQVFGGYTF. The chain has TRBV4-2 and TRBJ1-2; D may be TRBD1 (5 bases). V was trimmed by 1 base and J by 7 bases, leaving 16 bases between them. Germline CDR1 is LGHNA and CDR2 is YNFKEQ. This CDR3 has 15 amino acids.

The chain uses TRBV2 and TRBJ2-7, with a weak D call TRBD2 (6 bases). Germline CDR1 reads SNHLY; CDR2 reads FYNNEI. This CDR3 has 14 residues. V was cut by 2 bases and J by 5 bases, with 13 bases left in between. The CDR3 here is CASSERGRKNEQYF. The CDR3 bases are TGTGCCAGCAGTGAACGGGGGAGAAAGAACGAGCAGTACTTC.

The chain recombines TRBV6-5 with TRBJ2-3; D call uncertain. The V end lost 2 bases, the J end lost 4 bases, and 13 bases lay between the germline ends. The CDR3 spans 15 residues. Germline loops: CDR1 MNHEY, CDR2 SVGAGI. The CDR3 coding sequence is TGTGCCAGCAGTTACCGAGACATCTGGGCAGATACGCAGTATTTT. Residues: CASSYRDIWADTQYF.